This T cell receptor beta chain was profiled in a study of shared T cell receptors in the human thymus. This CDR3 spans 15 amino acids. V was pared by 3 bases and J by 2 bases, with 3 bases of the junction left unmatched. Per the germline V gene, CDR1 is LNHDA and CDR2 is SQIVND (reference sequence). Concerning this clone itself: Other DNA sequences of this sample code for an identical CDR3.

Assay: immunoSEQ multiplex PCR; the TCRdb copy retains only in-frame clones and omits some. Of hundreds of thousands of clones listed, around 87% are singletons. The same data also contributed to another study, on human thymus T cells. That paper adds: Infants, healthy and Finnish, who were having corrective surgery for congenital heart defects served as donors. Corrective heart surgery yielded resections, and these provided the thymus tissue. Unrelated individuals were reported by related research to share highly overlapping thymic repertoires.

The sequencing sample was made of thymocytes. This TCR was sampled from a boy in the first two years of life with a congenital heart defect. The chain is built from TRBV19 and TRBJ2-1, with 8 nucleotides matching TRBD2. CDR3 nucleotide sequence: TGTGCCAGTAGTATCGGCGGGGGGACCTACAATGAGCAGTTCTTC. Residues: CASSIGGGTYNEQFF.